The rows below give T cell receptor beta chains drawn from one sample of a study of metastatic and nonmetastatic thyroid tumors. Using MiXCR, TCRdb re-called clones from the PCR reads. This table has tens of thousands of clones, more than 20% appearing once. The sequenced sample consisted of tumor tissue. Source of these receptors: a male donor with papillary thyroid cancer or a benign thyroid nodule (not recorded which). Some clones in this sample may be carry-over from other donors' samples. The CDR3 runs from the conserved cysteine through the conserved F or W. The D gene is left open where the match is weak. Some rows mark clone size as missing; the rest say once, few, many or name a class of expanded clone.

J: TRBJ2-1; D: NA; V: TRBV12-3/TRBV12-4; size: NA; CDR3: CASSPPAGNKQFF; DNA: TGTGCCAGCAGTCCCCCTGCTGGCAATAAGCAGTTCTTC
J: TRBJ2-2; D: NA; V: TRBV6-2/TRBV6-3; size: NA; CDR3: CASSYSITSGGRGSPGELFF; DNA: TGTGCCAGCAGTTACTCGATTACTTCCGGGGGCAGGGGCTCTCCCGGGGAGCTGTTTTTT
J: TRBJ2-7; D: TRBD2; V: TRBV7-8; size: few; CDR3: CASSLMSGLAYEQCF; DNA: TGTGCCAGCAGCTTAATGTCGGGACTAGCCTACGAGCAGTGCTTC
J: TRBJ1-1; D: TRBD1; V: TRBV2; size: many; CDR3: CASSYTGDEAFF; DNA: TGTGCCAGCAGTTACACAGGGGATGAAGCTTTCTTT
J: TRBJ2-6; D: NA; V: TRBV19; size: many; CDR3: CASSWGAGTGANVLTF; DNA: TGTGCCAGTAGCTGGGGGGCAGGGACGGGGGCCAACGTCCTGACTTTC
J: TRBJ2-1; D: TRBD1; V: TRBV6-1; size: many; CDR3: CASSEEQGSYNEQFF; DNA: TGTGCCAGCAGTGAAGAACAGGGGTCCTACAATGAGCAGTTCTTC
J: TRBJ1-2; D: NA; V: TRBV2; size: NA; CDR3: CASQPCYCYTF; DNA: TGTGCCAGCCAGCCTTGCTATTGCTACACCTTC
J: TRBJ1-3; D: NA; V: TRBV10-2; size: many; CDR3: CASREAGNTIYF; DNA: TGCGCCAGCAGGGAGGCTGGAAACACCATATATTTT
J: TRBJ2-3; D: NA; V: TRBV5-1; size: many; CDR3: CASSLATGLADTQYF; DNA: TGCGCCAGCAGCTTGGCTACAGGGTTGGCAGATACGCAGTATTTT
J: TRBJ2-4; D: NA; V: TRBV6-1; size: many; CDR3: CASSGRRAGGPKNIQYF; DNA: TGTGCCAGCAGTGGGAGGCGGGCAGGCGGACCCAAAAACATTCAGTACTTC
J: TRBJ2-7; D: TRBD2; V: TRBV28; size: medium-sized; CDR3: CASTPGGTSGLLSYEQYF; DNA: TGTGCCAGCACCCCTGGAGGGACTAGCGGGCTGCTTTCCTACGAGCAGTACTTC
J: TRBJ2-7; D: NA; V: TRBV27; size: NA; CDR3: CSSSPVTGLAYEQYF; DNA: TGTTCCAGCAGTCCCGTAACAGGCTTGGCCTACGAGCAGTACTTC
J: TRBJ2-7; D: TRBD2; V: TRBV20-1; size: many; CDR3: CSADAGTSVSYEQYF; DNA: TGCAGTGCGGACGCCGGGACTAGCGTCTCCTACGAGCAGTACTTC
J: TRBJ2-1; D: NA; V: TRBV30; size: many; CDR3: CALLTGSRANEQFF; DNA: TGTGCCTTATTGACAGGCAGCCGGGCTAATGAGCAGTTCTTC
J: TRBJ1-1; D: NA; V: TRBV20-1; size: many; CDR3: CSAQGINEAFF; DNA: TGCAGTGCGCAAGGTATAAATGAAGCTTTCTTT
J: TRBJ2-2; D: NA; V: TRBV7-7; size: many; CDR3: CASSLRNTGELFF; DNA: TGTGCTAGCAGCTTGAGGAACACCGGGGAGCTGTTTTTT
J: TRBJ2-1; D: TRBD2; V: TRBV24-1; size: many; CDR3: CATSVFGGLDSNEQFF; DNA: TGTGCCACCAGTGTCTTTGGGGGACTAGATAGCAATGAGCAGTTCTTC
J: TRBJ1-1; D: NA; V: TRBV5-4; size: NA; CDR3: CASSSLGDKEAFF; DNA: TGTGCCAGCAGCTCACTAGGGGACAAGGAAGCTTTCTTT
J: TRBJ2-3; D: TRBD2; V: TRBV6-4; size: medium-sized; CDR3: CASSDSRETDTQYF; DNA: TGTGCCAGCAGTGACTCGCGGGAGACAGATACGCAGTATTTT
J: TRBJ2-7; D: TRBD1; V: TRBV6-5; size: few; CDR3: CASSSGTGTYYEQYF; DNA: TGTGCCAGCAGTTCCGGGACAGGCACTTACTACGAGCAGTACTTC
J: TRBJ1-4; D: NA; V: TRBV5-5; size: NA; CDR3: CASSLACGQREKLLF; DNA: TGTGCCAGCAGCTTGGCCTGTGGACAGCGGGAAAAACTGTTGTTT
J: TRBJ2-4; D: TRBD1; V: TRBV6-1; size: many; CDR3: CASSGTGDPNIQYF; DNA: TGTGCCAGCTCCGGGACAGGGGACCCAAACATTCAGTACTTC
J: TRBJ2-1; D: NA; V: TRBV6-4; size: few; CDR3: CASSPWETNEQFF; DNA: TGTGCCAGCAGTCCCTGGGAGACCAATGAGCAGTTCTTC
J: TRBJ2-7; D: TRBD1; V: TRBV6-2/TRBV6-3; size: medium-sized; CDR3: CASTSSTDRAYEQYF; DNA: TGTGCCAGCACATCCTCCACGGACAGGGCCTACGAGCAGTACTTC
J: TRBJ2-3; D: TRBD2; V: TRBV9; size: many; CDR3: CASSVGTSSKDTQYF; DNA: TGTGCCAGCAGCGTAGGGACTAGTTCTAAAGATACGCAGTATTTT
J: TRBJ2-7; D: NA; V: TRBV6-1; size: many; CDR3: CASTPGGTEQYF; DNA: TGTGCCAGCACCCCGGGCGGGACCGAGCAGTACTTC
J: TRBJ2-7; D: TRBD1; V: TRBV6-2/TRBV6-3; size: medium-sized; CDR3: CASSFTTGEFSYEQYF; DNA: TGTGCCAGCAGTTTCACCACAGGGGAATTTTCCTACGAGCAGTACTTC
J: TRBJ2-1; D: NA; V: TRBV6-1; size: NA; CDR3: CASKKITGYNEQFF; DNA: TGTGCCAGCAAAAAGATCACAGGGTACAATGAGCAGTTCTTC
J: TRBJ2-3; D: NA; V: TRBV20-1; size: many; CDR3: CSAVSLTDTQYF; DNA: TGCAGTGCCGTCTCTCTCACAGATACGCAGTATTTT
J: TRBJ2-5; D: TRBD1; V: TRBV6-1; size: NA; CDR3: CASSDRRGPGDTQYF; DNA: TGTGCCAGCAGTGACCGCAGGGGGCCCGGAGATACCCAGTACTTC
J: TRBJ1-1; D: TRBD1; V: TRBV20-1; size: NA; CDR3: CSARGSDREWNTEAFF; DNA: TGCAGTGCTAGGGGCTCTGACAGGGAATGGAACACTGAAGCTTTCTTT
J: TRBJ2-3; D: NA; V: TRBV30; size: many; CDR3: CAWSPLSTDTQYF; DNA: TGTGCCTGGAGTCCCCTTAGCACAGATACGCAGTATTTT
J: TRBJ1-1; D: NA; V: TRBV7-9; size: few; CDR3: CASSLVAGTEAFF; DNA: TGTGCCAGCAGCCTAGTGGCAGGCACTGAAGCTTTCTTT
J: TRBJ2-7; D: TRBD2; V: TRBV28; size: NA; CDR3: CASRSPVLAGVEQYF; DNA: TGTGCCAGCAGGTCCCCGGTACTAGCGGGAGTCGAGCAGTACTTC
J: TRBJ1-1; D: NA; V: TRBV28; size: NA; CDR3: CAIRGSTEAFF; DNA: TGTGCCATCCGGGGGAGCACTGAAGCTTTCTTT
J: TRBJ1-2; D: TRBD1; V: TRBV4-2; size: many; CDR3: CASSQLPRPAAETGLDGYTF; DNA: TGTGCCAGCAGCCAGCTTCCACGCCCCGCAGCGGAGACAGGGCTGGATGGCTACACCTTC
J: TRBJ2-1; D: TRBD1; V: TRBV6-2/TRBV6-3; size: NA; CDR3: CPSRLTGGCYTEQFF; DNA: TGTCCCAGCAGACTTACAGGGGGGTGTTACACTGAGCAGTTCTTC
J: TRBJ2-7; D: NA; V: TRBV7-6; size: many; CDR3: CASSLDAGAYEQYF; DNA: TGTGCCAGCAGCTTAGACGCAGGCGCCTACGAGCAGTACTTC
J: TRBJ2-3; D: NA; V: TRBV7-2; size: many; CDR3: CASSPLPSGSTDTQYF; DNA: TGTGCCAGCAGCCCACTCCCCAGCGGTAGCACAGATACGCAGTATTTT
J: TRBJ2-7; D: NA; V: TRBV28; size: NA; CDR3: CASSGVRYEQYF; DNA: TGTGCCAGCAGTGGGGTCCGCTACGAGCAGTACTTC
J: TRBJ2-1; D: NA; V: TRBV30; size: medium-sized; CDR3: CAWSVGLVAYNEQFF; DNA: TGTGCCTGGAGTGTAGGCCTAGTGGCCTACAATGAGCAGTTCTTC
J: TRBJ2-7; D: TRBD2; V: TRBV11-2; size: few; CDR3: CASSPVVLAGEGDQYF; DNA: TGTGCCAGCAGCCCCGTTGTGCTAGCGGGAGAAGGGGATCAGTACTTC
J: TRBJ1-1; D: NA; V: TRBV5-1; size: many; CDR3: CASSFGDMNTEAFF; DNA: TGCGCCAGCAGCTTTGGAGACATGAACACTGAAGCTTTCTTT
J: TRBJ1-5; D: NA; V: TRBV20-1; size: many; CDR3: CSAILPNSNQPQHF; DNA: TGCAGTGCCATTCTCCCCAATAGCAATCAGCCCCAGCATTTT
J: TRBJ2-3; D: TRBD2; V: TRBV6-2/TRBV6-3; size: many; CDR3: CASRKLGGSGRDTQYF; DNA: TGTGCCAGCAGGAAACTAGGGGGTAGCGGGAGAGATACGCAGTATTTT
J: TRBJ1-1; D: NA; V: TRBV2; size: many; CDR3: CASSEEGRMTVAFF; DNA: TGTGCCAGCAGTGAAGAGGGGCGCATGACGGTAGCTTTCTTT
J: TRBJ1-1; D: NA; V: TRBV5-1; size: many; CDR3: CASSLGTRTEAFF; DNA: TGCGCCAGCAGCTTGGGAACCCGAACTGAAGCTTTCTTT
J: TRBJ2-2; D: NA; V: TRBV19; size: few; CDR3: CASRLGGPDTGELFF; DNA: TGTGCCAGTAGACTAGGAGGGCCCGACACCGGGGAGCTGTTTTTT
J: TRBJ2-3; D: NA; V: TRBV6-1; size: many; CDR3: CASSFGGNTDTQYF; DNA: TGTGCCAGCAGTTTCGGGGGAAACACAGATACGCAGTATTTT
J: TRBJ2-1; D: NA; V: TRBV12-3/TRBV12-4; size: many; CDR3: CASSLWGAGYNEQFF; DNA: TGTGCCAGCAGTTTGTGGGGGGCGGGTTACAATGAGCAGTTCTTC
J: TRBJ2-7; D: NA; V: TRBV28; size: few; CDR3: CASGTFSEQYF; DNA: TGTGCCAGCGGAACATTTTCCGAGCAGTACTTT